The rows below give T cell receptor beta chains drawn from one sample of a study of T cell changes during pregnancy in multiple sclerosis. The protocol was immunoSEQ multiplex PCR, while the TCRdb copy is restricted to in-frame clones and leaves out a portion. The table records around 70,000 clones, approximately 91% of them present only once. Material: CD4+ T cells from peripheral blood mononuclear cells, obtained after pregnancy. The source of these receptors is a female donor with multiple sclerosis, enrolled in a pregnancy study. Both conserved end residues are part of each CDR3. Each record gives: CDR3 DNA, CDR3 protein, D gene, J gene, V gene, CDR3 length. A D gene is named only where the DNA matches it firmly.

cdr3_nt: TGCGCCAGCAGCCTAAAGAGACAGCATATACAAGAGACCCAGTACTTC; cdr3_aa: CASSLKRQHIQETQYF; d_call: -; j_call: TRBJ2-5; v_call: TRBV5-1; cdr3_length: 16
cdr3_nt: TGTGCCAGCAGTTACTCGGGGGCTAGAACTGGAAACACCATATATTTT; cdr3_aa: CASSYSGARTGNTIYF; d_call: -; j_call: TRBJ1-3; v_call: TRBV6-5; cdr3_length: 16
cdr3_nt: TGTGCCAGCAGCCTCACAGGGAATGAGCAGTACTTC; cdr3_aa: CASSLTGNEQYF; d_call: -; j_call: TRBJ2-7; v_call: TRBV11-3; cdr3_length: 12
cdr3_nt: TGTGCCAGCAGCTTAACCGGGGTAGAGACCCAGTACTTC; cdr3_aa: CASSLTGVETQYF; d_call: -; j_call: TRBJ2-5; v_call: TRBV7-3; cdr3_length: 13
cdr3_nt: TGTGCCAGCAGCTTAGATCGTACCAGAACTAACTATGGCTACACCTTC; cdr3_aa: CASSLDRTRTNYGYTF; d_call: -; j_call: TRBJ1-2; v_call: TRBV11-2; cdr3_length: 16
cdr3_nt: TGTGCCAGTAGTCAGGGACTGGGACAGCCCCAGCATTTT; cdr3_aa: CASSQGLGQPQHF; d_call: -; j_call: TRBJ1-5; v_call: TRBV19; cdr3_length: 13
cdr3_nt: TGTGCCAGCAGCTTGATTGGGGACAGGGCGTACAATGAGCAGTTCTTC; cdr3_aa: CASSLIGDRAYNEQFF; d_call: TRBD1; j_call: TRBJ2-1; v_call: TRBV5-8; cdr3_length: 16
cdr3_nt: TGTGCCAGCAGCGCAGGGAACATAGGTTCCACTGAAGCTTTCTTT; cdr3_aa: CASSAGNIGSTEAFF; d_call: -; j_call: TRBJ1-1; v_call: TRBV7-6; cdr3_length: 15
cdr3_nt: TGTGCCAGCTCCGGGACTAGCGGACGATCGAACACCGGGGAGCTGTTTTTT; cdr3_aa: CASSGTSGRSNTGELFF; d_call: TRBD2; j_call: TRBJ2-2; v_call: TRBV10-3; cdr3_length: 17
cdr3_nt: TGTGCCTGGAGTGAGGGGGAACGTTCACCCCTCCACTTT; cdr3_aa: CAWSEGERSPLHF; d_call: -; j_call: TRBJ1-6; v_call: TRBV30; cdr3_length: 13
cdr3_nt: TGTGCCAGCAGTTTAACCGGGACAGGGGCTGGAAACACCATATATTTT; cdr3_aa: CASSLTGTGAGNTIYF; d_call: TRBD1; j_call: TRBJ1-3; v_call: TRBV27; cdr3_length: 16